This T cell receptor (beta chain) was identified in a study of CD8 T cells in ankylosing spondylitis. General study points: Ankylosing spondylitis blood seemed to carry a telltale TCR beta motif made of several highly homologous variants. Disease-linked clones were reportedly significantly enriched in matched ankylosing spondylitis synovial fluid. The authors found the disease-linked clones to be CD8+ and relatively rare in peripheral blood.

Germline lookup yields CDR1 DFQATT and CDR2 SNEGSKA (reference sequence). The CDR3 contains 15 residues. Trimming took off 7 bases at V and 0 bases at J, with 16 bases between the two ends. As for this clonotype: Its specificity is not known.

As the method for making TCR beta libraries, quantitative 5'-RACE with molecular barcodes was used. TCRdb redid the calling of the 5' RACE reads with MiXCR, one entry per CDR3 protein. The table lists fewer than 750,000 distinct CDR3 sequences, under 20% of them singletons. The sequenced sample was blood, either unsorted or a sorted T cell fraction (not recorded which). The origin of this receptor is a male donor with ankylosing spondylitis. The gene calls are TRBV20-1 and TRBJ2-1; D not certain. The CDR3 DNA reads TGCAGTGTCCCGACCAGGTCAGTCTCCTACAATGAGCAGTTCTTC. Protein: CSVPTRSVSYNEQFF.